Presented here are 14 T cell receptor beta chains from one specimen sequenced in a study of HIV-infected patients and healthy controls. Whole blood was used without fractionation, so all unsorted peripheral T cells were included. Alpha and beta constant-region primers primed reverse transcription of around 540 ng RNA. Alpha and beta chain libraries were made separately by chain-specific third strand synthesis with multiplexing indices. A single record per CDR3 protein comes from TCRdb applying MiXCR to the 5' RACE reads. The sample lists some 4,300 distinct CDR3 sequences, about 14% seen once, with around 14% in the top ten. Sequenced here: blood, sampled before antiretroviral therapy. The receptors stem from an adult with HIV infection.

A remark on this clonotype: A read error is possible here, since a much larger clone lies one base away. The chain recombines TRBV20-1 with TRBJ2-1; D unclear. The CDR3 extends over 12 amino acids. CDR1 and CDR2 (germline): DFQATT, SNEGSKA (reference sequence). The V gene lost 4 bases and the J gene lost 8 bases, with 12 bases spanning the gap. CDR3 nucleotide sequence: TGCAGTGCTACTACATGGTTTGATGAGCAGTTCTTC. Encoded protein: CSATTWFDEQFF.

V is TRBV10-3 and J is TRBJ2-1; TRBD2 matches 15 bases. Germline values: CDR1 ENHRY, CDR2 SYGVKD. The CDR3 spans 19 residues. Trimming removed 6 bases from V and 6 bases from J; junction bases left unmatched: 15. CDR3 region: CAIRKTGTVGLAGGNEQFF. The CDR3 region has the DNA TGTGCCATCAGAAAAACCGGGACAGTGGGACTAGCGGGAGGCAATGAGCAGTTCTTC.

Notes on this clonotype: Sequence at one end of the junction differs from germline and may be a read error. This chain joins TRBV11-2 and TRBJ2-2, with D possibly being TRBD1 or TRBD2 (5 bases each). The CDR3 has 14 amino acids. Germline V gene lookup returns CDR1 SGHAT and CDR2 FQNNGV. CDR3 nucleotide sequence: TGTGACAGCAGCCTCCCGGGACCAGACGGGGACCTGTTTTTT. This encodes CDSSLPGPDGDLFF.

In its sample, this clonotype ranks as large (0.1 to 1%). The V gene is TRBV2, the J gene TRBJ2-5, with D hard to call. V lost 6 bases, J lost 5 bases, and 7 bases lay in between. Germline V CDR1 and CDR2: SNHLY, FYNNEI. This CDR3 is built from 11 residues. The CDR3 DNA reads TGTGCCAGCAGCCTGACGGAGACCCAGTACTTC. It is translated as CASSLTETQYF.

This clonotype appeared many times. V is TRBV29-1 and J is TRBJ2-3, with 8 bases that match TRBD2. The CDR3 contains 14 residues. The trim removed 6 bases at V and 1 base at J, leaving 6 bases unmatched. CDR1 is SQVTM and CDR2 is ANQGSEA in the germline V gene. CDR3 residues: CSVLAETRTDTQYF. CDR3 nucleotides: TGCAGCGTACTAGCGGAGACCCGCACAGATACGCAGTATTTT.

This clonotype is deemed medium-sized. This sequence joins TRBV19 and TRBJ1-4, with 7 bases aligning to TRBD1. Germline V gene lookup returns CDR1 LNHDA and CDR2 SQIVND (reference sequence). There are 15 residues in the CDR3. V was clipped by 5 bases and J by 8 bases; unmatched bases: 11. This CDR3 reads CASSRKTGSTEKLFF. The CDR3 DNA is TGTGCCAGTAGTCGAAAGACAGGGTCGACCGAAAAACTGTTTTTT.

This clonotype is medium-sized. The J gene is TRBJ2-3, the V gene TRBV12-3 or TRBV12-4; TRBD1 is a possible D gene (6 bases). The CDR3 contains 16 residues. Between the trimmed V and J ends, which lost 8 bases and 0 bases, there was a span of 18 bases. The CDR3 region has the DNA TGTGCCAGCTCGTCGACAGGACACTCTAGCACAGATACGCAGTATTTT. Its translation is CASSSTGHSSTDTQYF.

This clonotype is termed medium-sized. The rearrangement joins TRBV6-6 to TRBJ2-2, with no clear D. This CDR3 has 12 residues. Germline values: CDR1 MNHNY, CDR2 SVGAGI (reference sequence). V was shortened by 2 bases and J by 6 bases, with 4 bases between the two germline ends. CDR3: CASSYGPGELFF. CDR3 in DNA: TGTGCCAGCAGTTACGGCCCCGGGGAGCTGTTTTTT.

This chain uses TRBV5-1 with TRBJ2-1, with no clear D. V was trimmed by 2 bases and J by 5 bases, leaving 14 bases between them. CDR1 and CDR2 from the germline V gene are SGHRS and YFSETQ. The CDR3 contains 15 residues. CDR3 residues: CASSLRTLVDNEQFF. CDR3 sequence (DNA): TGCGCCAGCAGCTTAAGGACCTTGGTTGACAATGAGCAGTTCTTC.

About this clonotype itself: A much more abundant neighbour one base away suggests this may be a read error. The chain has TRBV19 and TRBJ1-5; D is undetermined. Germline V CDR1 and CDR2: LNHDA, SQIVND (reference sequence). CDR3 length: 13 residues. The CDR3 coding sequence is TGTGCCAGTAGGGACTTTAGCAATCAGCCCAAGCATTTT. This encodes CASRDFSNQPKHF.

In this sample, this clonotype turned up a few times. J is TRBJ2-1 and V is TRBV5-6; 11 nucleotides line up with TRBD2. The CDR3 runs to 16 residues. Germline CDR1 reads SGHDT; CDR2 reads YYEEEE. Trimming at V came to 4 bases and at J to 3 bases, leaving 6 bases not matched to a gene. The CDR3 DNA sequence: TGTGCCAGCAGCACCAGACTAGCGGGAAGCTACAATGAGCAGTTCTTC. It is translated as CASSTRLAGSYNEQFF.

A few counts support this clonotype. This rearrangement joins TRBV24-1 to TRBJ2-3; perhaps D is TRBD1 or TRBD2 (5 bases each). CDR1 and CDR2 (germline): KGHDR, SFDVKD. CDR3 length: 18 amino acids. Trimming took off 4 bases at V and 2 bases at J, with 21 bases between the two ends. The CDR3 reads CATSDTTGTLGPTDTQYF. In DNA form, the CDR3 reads TGTGCCACCAGTGACACTACTGGGACCTTGGGGCCCACAGATACGCAGTATTTT.

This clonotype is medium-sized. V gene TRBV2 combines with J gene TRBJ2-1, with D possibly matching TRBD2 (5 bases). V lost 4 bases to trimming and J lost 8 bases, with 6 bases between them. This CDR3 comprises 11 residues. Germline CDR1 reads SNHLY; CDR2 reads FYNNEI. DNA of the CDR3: TGTGCCAGCAGTGTGGACTATGAGCAGTTCTTC. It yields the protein CASSVDYEQFF.

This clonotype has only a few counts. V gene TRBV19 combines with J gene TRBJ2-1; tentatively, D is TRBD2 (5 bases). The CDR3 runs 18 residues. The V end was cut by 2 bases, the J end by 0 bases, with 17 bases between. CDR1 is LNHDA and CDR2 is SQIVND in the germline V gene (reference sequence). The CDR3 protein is CASSIQLVGGSSYNEQFF. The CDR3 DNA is TGTGCCAGTAGTATACAGCTAGTTGGAGGAAGCTCCTACAATGAGCAGTTCTTC.